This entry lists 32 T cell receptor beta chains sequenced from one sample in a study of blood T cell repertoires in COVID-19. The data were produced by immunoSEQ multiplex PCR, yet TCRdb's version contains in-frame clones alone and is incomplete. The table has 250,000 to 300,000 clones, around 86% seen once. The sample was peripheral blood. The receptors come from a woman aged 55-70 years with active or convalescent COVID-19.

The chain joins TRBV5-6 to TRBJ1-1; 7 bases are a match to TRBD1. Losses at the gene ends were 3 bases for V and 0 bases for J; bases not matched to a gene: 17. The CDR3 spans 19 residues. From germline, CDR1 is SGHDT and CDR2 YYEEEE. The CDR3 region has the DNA TGTGCCAGCAGCTCTCCCCGTATGGGGGACAGCCAGATGAACACTGAAGCTTTCTTT. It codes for CASSSPRMGDSQMNTEAFF.

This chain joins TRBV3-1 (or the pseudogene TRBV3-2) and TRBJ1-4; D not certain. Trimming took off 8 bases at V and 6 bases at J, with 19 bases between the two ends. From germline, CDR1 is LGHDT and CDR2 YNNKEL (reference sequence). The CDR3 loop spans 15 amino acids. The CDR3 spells CASPDSRDPDEKLFF. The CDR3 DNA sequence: TGTGCCAGCCCCGACTCCCGAGATCCCGATGAAAAACTGTTTTTT.

The CDR3 sequence: CASSPQERSNEQFF. The CDR3 DNA is TGTGCCAGCAGCCCTCAAGAGCGCAGTAATGAGCAGTTCTTC. V usage is TRBV9 and J usage is TRBJ2-1; D is uncertain. V lost 4 bases, J lost 7 bases, and 15 bases lay in between. The CDR3 spans 14 residues. Germline lookup yields CDR1 SGDLS and CDR2 YYNGEE.

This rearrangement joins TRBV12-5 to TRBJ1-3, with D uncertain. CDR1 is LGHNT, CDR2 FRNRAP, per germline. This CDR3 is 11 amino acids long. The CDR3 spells CGGGSGNTIYF. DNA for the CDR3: TGTGGTGGCGGCTCAGGAAACACCATATATTTT.

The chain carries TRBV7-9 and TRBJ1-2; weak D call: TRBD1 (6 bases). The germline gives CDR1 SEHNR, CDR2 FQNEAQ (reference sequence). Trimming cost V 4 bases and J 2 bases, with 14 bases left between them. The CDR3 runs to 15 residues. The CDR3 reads CASSSRDTFNYGYTF. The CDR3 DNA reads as TGTGCCAGCAGCTCACGGGACACCTTCAACTATGGCTACACCTTC.

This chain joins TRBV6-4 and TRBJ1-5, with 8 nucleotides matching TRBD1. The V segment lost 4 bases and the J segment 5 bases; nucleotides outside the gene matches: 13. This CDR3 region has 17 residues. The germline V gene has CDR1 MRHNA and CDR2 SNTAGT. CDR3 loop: CASSVGGQGVVDQPQHF. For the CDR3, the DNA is TGTGCCAGCAGTGTAGGAGGACAGGGTGTGGTAGATCAGCCCCAGCATTTT.

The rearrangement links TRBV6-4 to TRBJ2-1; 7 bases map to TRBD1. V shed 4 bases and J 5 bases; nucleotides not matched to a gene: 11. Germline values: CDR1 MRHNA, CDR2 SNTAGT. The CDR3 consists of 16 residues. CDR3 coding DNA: TGTGCCAGCAGTGCCTCGATCGGGACAGTTAACAATGAGCAGTTCTTC. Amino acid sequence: CASSASIGTVNNEQFF.

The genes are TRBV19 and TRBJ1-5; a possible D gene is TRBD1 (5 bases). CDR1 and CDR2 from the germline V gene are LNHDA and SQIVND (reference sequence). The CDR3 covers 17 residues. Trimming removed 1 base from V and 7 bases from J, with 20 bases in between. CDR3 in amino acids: CASSIVPHLAGKQPQHF. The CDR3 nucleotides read TGTGCCAGTAGTATAGTACCACATTTGGCAGGGAAACAGCCCCAGCATTTT.

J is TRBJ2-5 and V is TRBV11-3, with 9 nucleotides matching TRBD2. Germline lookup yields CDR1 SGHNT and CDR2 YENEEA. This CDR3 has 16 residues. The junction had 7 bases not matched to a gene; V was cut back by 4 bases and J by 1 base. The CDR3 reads CASSSFSGGAQETQYF. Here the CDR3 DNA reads TGTGCCAGCAGCTCGTTTAGCGGGGGAGCCCAAGAGACCCAGTACTTC.

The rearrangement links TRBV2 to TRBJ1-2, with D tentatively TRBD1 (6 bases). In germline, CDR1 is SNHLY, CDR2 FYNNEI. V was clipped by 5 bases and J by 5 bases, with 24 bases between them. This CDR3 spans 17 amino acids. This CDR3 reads CASSRGGLRGTLYGYTF. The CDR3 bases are TGTGCCAGCAGTCGAGGGGGATTGCGTGGTACCTTATATGGCTACACCTTC.

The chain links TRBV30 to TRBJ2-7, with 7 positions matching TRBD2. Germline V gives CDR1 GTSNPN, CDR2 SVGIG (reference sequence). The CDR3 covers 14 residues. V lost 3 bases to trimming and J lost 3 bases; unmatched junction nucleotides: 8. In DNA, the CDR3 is TGTGCCTGGAGCCCGAGGCGGGGGAGCTACGAGCAGTACTTC. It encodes CAWSPRRGSYEQYF.

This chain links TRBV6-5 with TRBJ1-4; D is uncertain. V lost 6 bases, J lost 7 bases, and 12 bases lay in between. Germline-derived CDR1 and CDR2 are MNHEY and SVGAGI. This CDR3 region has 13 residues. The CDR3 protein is CASRREYGEKLFF. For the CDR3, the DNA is TGTGCCAGCAGGAGGGAATATGGTGAAAAACTGTTTTTT.

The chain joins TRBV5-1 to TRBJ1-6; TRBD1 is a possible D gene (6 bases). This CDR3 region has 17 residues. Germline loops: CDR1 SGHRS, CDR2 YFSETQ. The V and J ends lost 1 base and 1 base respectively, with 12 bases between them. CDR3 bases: TGCGCCAGCAGCTTGTGGCAACAGGGATCCTATAATTCACCCCTCCACTTT. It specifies CASSLWQQGSYNSPLHF.

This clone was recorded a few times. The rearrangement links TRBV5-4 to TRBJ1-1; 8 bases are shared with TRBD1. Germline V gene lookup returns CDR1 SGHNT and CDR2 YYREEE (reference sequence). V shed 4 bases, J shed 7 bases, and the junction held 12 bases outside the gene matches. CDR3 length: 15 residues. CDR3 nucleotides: TGTGCCAGCAGCCCAGGGGACAGGTGGTTTTTTGAAGCTTTCTTT. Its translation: CASSPGDRWFFEAFF.

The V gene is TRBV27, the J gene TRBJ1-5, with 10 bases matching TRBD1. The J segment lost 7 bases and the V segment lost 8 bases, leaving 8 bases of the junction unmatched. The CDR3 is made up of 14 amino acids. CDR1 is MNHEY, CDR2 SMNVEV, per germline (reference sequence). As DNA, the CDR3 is TGTGCCAGCGGAAGACAGGGGGCTCGACAGCCCCAGCATTTT. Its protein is CASGRQGARQPQHF.

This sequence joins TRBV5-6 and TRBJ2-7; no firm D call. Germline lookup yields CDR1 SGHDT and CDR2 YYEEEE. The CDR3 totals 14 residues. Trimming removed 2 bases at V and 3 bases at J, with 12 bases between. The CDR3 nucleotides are TGTGCCAGCAGCTTAGGTGAGGTTCTCTACGAGCAGTACTTC. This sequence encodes CASSLGEVLYEQYF.

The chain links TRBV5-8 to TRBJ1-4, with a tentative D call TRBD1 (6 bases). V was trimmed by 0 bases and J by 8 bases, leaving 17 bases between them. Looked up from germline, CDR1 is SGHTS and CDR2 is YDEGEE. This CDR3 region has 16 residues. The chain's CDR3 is CASSLALQGGEEKLFF. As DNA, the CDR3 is TGTGCCAGCAGCTTGGCCCTACAGGGCGGAGAGGAAAAACTGTTTTTT. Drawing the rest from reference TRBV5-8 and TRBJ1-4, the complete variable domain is EAGVTQSPTHLIKTRGQQATLRCSPISGHTSVYWYQQALGLGLQFLLWYDEGEERNRGNFPPRFSGRQFPNYSSELNVNALELEDSALYLCASSLALQGGEEKLFFGSGTQLSVL.

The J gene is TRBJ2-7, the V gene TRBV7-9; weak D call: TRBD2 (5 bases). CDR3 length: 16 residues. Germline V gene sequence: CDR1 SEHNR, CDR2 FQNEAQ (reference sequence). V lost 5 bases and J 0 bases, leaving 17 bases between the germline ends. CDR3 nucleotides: TGTGCCAGCAGCCCCTGGCTGGACTTGGGCTCCTACGAGCAGTACTTC. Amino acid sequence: CASSPWLDLGSYEQYF.

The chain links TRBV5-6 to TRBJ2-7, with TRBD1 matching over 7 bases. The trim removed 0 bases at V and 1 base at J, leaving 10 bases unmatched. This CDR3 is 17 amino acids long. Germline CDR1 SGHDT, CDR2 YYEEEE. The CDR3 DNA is TGTGCCAGCAGCTTGGCGTGGACAACAGGGGTTTCCTACGAGCAGTACTTC. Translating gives CASSLAWTTGVSYEQYF.

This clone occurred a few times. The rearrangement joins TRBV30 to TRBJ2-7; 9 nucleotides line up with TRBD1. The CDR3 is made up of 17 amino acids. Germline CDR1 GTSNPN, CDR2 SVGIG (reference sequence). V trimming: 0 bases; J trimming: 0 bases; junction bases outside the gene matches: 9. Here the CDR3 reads CAWSVPGTGPSSYEQYF. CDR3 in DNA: TGTGCCTGGAGTGTACCCGGGACAGGGCCCAGCTCCTACGAGCAGTACTTC.

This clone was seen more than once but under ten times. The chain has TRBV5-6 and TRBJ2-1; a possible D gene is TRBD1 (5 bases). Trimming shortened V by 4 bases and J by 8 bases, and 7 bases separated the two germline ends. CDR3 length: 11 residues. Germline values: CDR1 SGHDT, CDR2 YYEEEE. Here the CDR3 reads CASSPGYEQFF. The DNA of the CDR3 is TGTGCCAGCAGCCCAGGGTATGAGCAGTTCTTC.

The CDR3 reads CAISVSGEQETQYF. The CDR3 DNA is TGTGCCATCAGTGTCAGCGGGGAACAAGAGACCCAGTACTTC. This rearrangement joins TRBV10-3 to TRBJ2-5; 7 bases fit TRBD2. Germline-derived CDR1 and CDR2 are ENHRY and SYGVKD. The CDR3 is made up of 14 amino acids. The trim removed 4 bases at V and 2 bases at J, leaving 4 bases unmatched.

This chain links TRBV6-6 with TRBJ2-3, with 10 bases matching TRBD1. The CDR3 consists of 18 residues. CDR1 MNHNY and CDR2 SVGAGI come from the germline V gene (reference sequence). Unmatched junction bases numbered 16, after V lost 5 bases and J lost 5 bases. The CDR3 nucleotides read TGTGCCAGCAGTCGACCCAGAGTTGACAGGGGGCGTGGAGATACGCAGTATTTT. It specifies CASSRPRVDRGRGDTQYF.

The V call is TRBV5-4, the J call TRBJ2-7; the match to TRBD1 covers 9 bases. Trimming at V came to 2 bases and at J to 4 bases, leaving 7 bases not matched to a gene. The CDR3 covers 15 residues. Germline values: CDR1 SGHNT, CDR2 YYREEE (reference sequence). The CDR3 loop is CASSLPGQGVYEQYF. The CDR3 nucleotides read TGTGCCAGCAGCTTACCGGGACAGGGAGTGTACGAGCAGTACTTC.

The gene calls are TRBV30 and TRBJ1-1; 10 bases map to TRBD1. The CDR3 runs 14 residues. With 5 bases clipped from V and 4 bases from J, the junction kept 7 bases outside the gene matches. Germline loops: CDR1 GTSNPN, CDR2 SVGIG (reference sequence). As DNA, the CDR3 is TGTGCCTGGGTTGACAGGGGGCTGGGCACTGAAGCTTTCTTT. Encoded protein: CAWVDRGLGTEAFF.

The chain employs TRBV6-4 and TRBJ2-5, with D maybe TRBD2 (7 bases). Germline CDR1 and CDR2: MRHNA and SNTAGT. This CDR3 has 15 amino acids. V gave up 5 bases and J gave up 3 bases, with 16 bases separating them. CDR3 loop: CASSPSAGAKETQYF. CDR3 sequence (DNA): TGTGCCAGCAGTCCTTCGGCGGGGGCCAAAGAGACCCAGTACTTC.

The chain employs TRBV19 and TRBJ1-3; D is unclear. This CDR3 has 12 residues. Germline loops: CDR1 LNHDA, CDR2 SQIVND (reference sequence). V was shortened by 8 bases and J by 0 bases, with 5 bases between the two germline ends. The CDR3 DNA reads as TGTGCCAGTCAACACTCTGGAAACACCATATATTTT. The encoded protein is CASQHSGNTIYF.

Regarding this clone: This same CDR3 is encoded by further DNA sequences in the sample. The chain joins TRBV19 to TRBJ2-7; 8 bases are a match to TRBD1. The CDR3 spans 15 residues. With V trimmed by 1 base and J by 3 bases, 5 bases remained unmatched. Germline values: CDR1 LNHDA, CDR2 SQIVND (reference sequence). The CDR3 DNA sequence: TGTGCCAGTAGTATAGGGGGGACAGGAAGCTACGAGCAGTACTTC. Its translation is CASSIGGTGSYEQYF.

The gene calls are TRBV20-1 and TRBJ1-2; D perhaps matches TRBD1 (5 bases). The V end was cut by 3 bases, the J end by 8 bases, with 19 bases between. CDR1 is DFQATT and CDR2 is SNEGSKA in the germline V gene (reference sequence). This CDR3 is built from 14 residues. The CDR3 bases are TGCAGTGCTAGTCCAGAGCAGGGTCGTCGGGGCTACACCTTC. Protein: CSASPEQGRRGYTF.

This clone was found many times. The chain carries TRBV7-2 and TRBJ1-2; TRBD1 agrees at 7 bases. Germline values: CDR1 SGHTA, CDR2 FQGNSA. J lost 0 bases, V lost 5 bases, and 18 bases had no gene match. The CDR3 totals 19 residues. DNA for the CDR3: TGTGCCAGCAGCGGCTCATCACTACTAGGGACAGCCCCTAACTATGGCTACACCTTC. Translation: CASSGSSLLGTAPNYGYTF.

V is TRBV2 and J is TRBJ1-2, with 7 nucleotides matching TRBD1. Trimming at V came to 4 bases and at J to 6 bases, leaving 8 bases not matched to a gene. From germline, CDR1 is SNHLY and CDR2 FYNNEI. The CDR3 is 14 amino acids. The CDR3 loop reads CASSGVTGVDGYTF. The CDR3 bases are TGTGCCAGCAGTGGGGTAACAGGGGTAGATGGCTACACCTTC. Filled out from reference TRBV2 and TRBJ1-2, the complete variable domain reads EPEVTQTPSHQVTQMGQEVILRCVPISNHLYFYWYRQILGQKVEFLVSFYNNEISEKSEIFDDQFSVERPDGSNFTLKIRSTKLEDSAMYFCASSGVTGVDGYTFGSGTRLTVV.

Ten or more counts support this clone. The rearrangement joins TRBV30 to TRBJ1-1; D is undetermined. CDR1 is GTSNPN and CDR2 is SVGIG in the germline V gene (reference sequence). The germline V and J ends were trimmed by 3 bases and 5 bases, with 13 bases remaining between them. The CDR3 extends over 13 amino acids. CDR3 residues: CAWRPQEETEAFF. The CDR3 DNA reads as TGTGCCTGGAGACCCCAAGAGGAAACTGAAGCTTTCTTT.